This passage covers 20 T cell receptor beta chains from one sample sequenced in a study of shared clonotypes between healthy human individuals. Sequenced by immunoSEQ multiplex PCR; TCRdb stores in-frame clones only, minus some. Of roughly 700,000 clones in the sample, 90% were seen once. The sample taken for sequencing was memory CD8+ T cells from PBMCs. The subset is: CD45RO+ cells pooled with CCR7-negative TemRA cells. Every receptor here comes from a man aged 18 to 35 in good health. Some clones in this sample may be carry-over from other donors' samples.

CDR3 loop: CASSVGEGSYSYEQYF. CDR3 coding DNA: TGTGCCAGCAGCGTAGGGGAGGGGTCGTACTCCTACGAGCAGTACTTC. The chain links TRBV9 to TRBJ2-7, with 7 bases fitting TRBD2. The CDR3 has 16 amino acids. CDR1 SGDLS and CDR2 YYNGEE come from the germline V gene. Trimming took 0 bases from V and 0 from J; bases not matched to a gene: 6.

The J gene is TRBJ2-5, the V gene TRBV7-9; maybe TRBD2 (5 bases). The CDR3 is 15 amino acids. Per the germline V gene, CDR1 is SEHNR and CDR2 is FQNEAQ (reference sequence). V was shortened by 4 bases and J by 5 bases, with 17 bases between the two germline ends. CDR3 loop: CASSYPDSPRETQYF. CDR3 nucleotides: TGTGCCAGCAGCTATCCGGACTCGCCGCGGGAGACCCAGTACTTC.

Remarks on this clone: At the DNA level, this CDR3 is encoded by other sequences in the same sample as well. The chain uses TRBV18 and TRBJ2-7, with D hard to call. The CDR3 is 13 amino acids. Germline V gene sequence: CDR1 KGHSH, CDR2 LQKENI. Trimming took 0 bases from V and 1 from J, leaving 4 bases between them. The CDR3 DNA reads as TGTGCCAGCTCACCACCGTCGTCCTACGAGCAGTACTTC. Protein sequence: CASSPPSSYEQYF.

The J gene is TRBJ2-5, the V gene TRBV6-1; 8 positions agree with TRBD1. The J call is in doubt because the DNA end fits TRBJ2-7 better. The germline CDR1 and CDR2 sequences are MNHNS and SASEGT. The CDR3 is 12 residues long. The CDR3 region has the DNA TGTGCCGCCCGGGACAGGATCTACGAGCAGTACTTC. It translates to CAARDRIYEQYF.

V and J are TRBV6-6 and TRBJ2-5; 15 positions agree with TRBD2. CDR1 is MNHNY and CDR2 is SVGAGI in the germline V gene (reference sequence). The CDR3 sequence is 16 residues long. The V gene end was trimmed by 8 bases and the J gene end by 5 bases; junction bases not matched to a gene: 9. The CDR3 region has the DNA TGTGCCAGCCGGACTAGCGGGAGGGTCTTGGGGGAGACCCAGTACTTC. Protein product: CASRTSGRVLGETQYF.

This chain's CDR3 is CASSLGQTNQPQHF. The CDR3 nucleotides are TGCGCCAGCAGCTTGGGACAGACTAATCAGCCCCAGCATTTT. The chain carries TRBV5-1 and TRBJ1-5, with TRBD1 as a possible D gene (5 bases). CDR3 size: 14 residues. The germline CDR1 and CDR2 sequences are SGHRS and YFSETQ. The V end lost 0 bases, the J end lost 4 bases, and 8 bases lay between the germline ends.

Details on this clone: The sample carries other DNA sequences with the same CDR3. In DNA, the CDR3 is TGCAGCGTTGCCGGCACTGAAGCTTTCTTT. Translated, it gives CSVAGTEAFF. The V call is TRBV29-1, the J call TRBJ1-1, with D unclear. V was shortened by 4 bases and J by 4 bases, with 4 bases between the two germline ends. The V gene's germline CDR1 is SQVTM and CDR2 ANQGSEA. CDR3 size: 10 residues.

The chain has TRBV9 and TRBJ2-1, with TRBD2 identical over 10 bases. The CDR3 runs to 17 residues. Germline CDR1 and CDR2: SGDLS and YYNGEE. V trimming: 0 bases; J trimming: 6 bases; junction bases outside the gene matches: 9. CDR3: CASSVAWDLAGANEQFF. The CDR3 DNA is TGTGCCAGCAGCGTAGCTTGGGATCTAGCGGGAGCCAATGAGCAGTTCTTC.

V usage is TRBV7-9 and J usage is TRBJ1-4, with a tentative D call TRBD1 (5 bases). Trimming stripped 1 base from V and 8 bases from J, with 14 bases between. The CDR3 sequence is 15 residues long. Germline-derived CDR1 and CDR2 are SEHNR and FQNEAQ (reference sequence). The CDR3 DNA follows: TGTGCCAGCAGCTTAGGAGTGGGGCAGGGAGAAAAACTGTTTTTT. Its translation: CASSLGVGQGEKLFF.

This rearrangement joins TRBV10-3 to TRBJ2-2; no clear D. The CDR3 sequence is 15 residues long. Between the trimmed V and J ends, which lost 5 bases and 0 bases, there was a span of 10 bases. Germline-derived CDR1 and CDR2 are ENHRY and SYGVKD. CDR3 loop: CAISNPRANTGELFF. The CDR3 nucleotides read TGTGCCATCAGTAACCCAAGGGCGAACACCGGGGAGCTGTTTTTT.

The chain links TRBV5-5 to TRBJ2-3; D perhaps matches TRBD2 (6 bases). V shed 4 bases and J shed 11 bases, with 11 bases lying between them. The CDR3 is 11 residues long. The germline V gene encodes CDR1 SGHKS and CDR2 YYEKEE (reference sequence). CDR3 in DNA: TGTGCCAGCAGCCGGGGGACGAAGCAGTATTTT. It codes for CASSRGTKQYF.

This clone was detected only a few times. This rearrangement joins TRBV4-3 to TRBJ1-5; D gene unclear. Per germline, CDR1 LGHNA and CDR2 YSLEER. There are 13 residues in the CDR3. The ends were cut back, 0 bases at V and 6 bases at J, with 6 bases in the middle. The CDR3 nucleotides read TGCGCCAGCAGCCAAGACCCGGTTCAGCCCCAGCATTTT. The encoded protein is CASSQDPVQPQHF.

This sequence joins TRBV28 and TRBJ2-2; D gene unclear. Germline values: CDR1 MDHEN, CDR2 SYDVKM. The length of the CDR3 is 15 residues. Trimming left V 6 bases short and J 1 base short, with 12 bases between. In DNA form, the CDR3 reads TGTGCCAGCAGGGCGTCGTATGGGAACACCGGGGAGCTGTTTTTT. The encoded protein is CASRASYGNTGELFF.

The V call is TRBV19, the J call TRBJ1-5, with D hard to call. Germline assignment: CDR1 LNHDA and CDR2 SQIVND (reference sequence). This CDR3 spans 14 amino acids. V lost 10 bases and J 4 bases, leaving 17 bases between the germline ends. CDR3 bases: TGTGCCACCGACACCGGGTCATTTAATCAGCCCCAGCATTTT. Translation gives CATDTGSFNQPQHF.

This clone has a handful of counts. The chain has TRBV14 and TRBJ1-2; D is unclear. Trimming stripped 0 bases from V and 5 bases from J, with 22 bases between. CDR1 and CDR2 from the germline V gene are SGHDN and FVKESK. The CDR3 has 18 amino acids. For the CDR3, the DNA is TGTGCCAGCAGCCAAGATAAACGGCCAGCCCCTAGCCTATATGGCTACACCTTC. Its translation: CASSQDKRPAPSLYGYTF.

CDR3 DNA sequence: TGTGCCAGCAGTGAAAGTTGGGACAGGGGGCGGGTCTATGGCTACACCTTC. Its translation is CASSESWDRGRVYGYTF. V is TRBV25-1 and J is TRBJ1-2; 12 bases agree with TRBD1. V lost 2 bases, J lost 4 bases, and 8 bases stayed unmatched. Germline-derived CDR1 and CDR2 are MGHDK and SYGVNS. The CDR3 sequence is 17 residues long.

The J gene is TRBJ2-1, the V gene TRBV9, with 12 bases matching TRBD2. CDR1 is SGDLS, CDR2 YYNGEE, per germline. Germline trimming cut 2 bases from V and 8 bases from J; bases unmatched to any gene: 5. CDR3 size: 15 residues. DNA for the CDR3: TGTGCCAGCAGCGTGACTAGCGGGAGACATCATGAGCAGTTCTTC. Protein: CASSVTSGRHHEQFF.

The rearrangement links TRBV7-9 to TRBJ1-4; unclear D gene. There are 15 residues in the CDR3. The V end lost 8 bases, the J end lost 8 bases, and 21 bases lay between the germline ends. Germline V gene data show CDR1 as SEHNR and CDR2 as FQNEAQ (reference sequence). The CDR3 bases are TGTGCCAGCGGAGGATTGGGGTTCCAAAAGGAAAAACTGTTTTTT. As protein: CASGGLGFQKEKLFF.

The table lists this clone with many counts. V gene TRBV7-9 combines with J gene TRBJ2-7; a weak D match, TRBD2 (6 bases). This CDR3 spans 15 amino acids. Per germline, CDR1 SEHNR and CDR2 FQNEAQ (reference sequence). The V end lost 5 bases, the J end lost 3 bases, and 17 bases lay between the germline ends. CDR3: CASSDWGLKFYEQYF. The CDR3, as DNA: TGTGCCAGCAGCGACTGGGGACTCAAGTTCTACGAGCAGTACTTC.

This clone has only one observation. The chain is built from TRBV6-5 and TRBJ2-7, with 9 positions matching TRBD1. The germline V gene has CDR1 MNHEY and CDR2 SVGAGI. The length of the CDR3 is 12 residues. The J segment lost 6 bases and the V segment lost 7 bases, leaving 4 bases of the junction unmatched. The CDR3 DNA sequence: TGTGCCAGCACCTACAGGGGGCCCGAGCAGTACTTC. Its protein product is CASTYRGPEQYF.